Described below is a single T cell receptor beta chain sequence and its context. What it binds is unknown. Reprocessing the 5' RACE reads, TCRdb reports a single entry for every CDR3 protein and omits DNA. The sample has 400,000 to 450,000 distinct CDR3 sequences, and its top ten clones hold 7.3%. The data originate from a study of T cells expressing NK-cell markers. From germline, CDR1 is DFQATT and CDR2 SNEGSKA (reference sequence). CDR3 length: 18 residues. Findings and limits, study-wide: CD8+ T cells in 5 or 6 donors included dominant NKG2C+ clonotypes at about 1.0-7.5%.

The sequenced sample was blood T cells: a sorted CD56 or NKG2C T cell subset, CD4+ or CD8+ T cells, or bulk PBMC T cells (not recorded which). The TCR was taken from a woman between 18 and 70 years old in good health. The chain employs TRBV20-1 and TRBJ2-2; the TRBD1 assignment by TCRdb is unverifiable without DNA. CDR3 residues: CSARSLAGGHSNTGELFF.